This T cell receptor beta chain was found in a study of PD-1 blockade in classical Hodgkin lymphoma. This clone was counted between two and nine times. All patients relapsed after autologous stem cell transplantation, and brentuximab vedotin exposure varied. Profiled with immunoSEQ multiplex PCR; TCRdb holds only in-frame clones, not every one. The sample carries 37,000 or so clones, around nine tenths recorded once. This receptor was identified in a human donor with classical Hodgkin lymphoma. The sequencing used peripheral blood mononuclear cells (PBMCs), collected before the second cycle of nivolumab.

The CDR3 is CASGSSSGRAWETQYF. CDR3 bases: TGTGCTAGTGGTTCCTCTAGCGGGAGGGCCTGGGAGACCCAGTACTTC. The rearrangement joins TRBV12-5 to TRBJ2-5, with 12 bases matching TRBD2. This CDR3 is built from 16 residues. Germline V gene sequence: CDR1 LGHNT, CDR2 FRNRAP. The V gene end was trimmed by 4 bases and the J gene end by 5 bases; junction bases not matched to a gene: 8.